The present T cell receptor beta chain was sequenced within a study of blood T cell repertoires in COVID-19 (dated by TCRdb to the early 2020s). In terms of the full investigation: The collaborator samples originated in the United States, Italy and Spain and spanned the acute and convalescent phases of COVID-19. The material from the prospective study consisted of cDNA or gDNA derived from T cells, B-cell-depleted T cells, or PBMCs. Deeply sampled blood TCRbeta repertoires from subjects exposed to, actively infected with, or recovered from COVID-19 were included in the dataset. Where available, HLA class I and class II types were obtained from metadata supplied by the sample provider rather than from assay-based typing. Sample metadata almost always included a de-identified subject ID, COVID-19 status, age in years and sex. The repertoires were released in a freely available public database meant as a resource for research on the immune response to SARS-CoV-2. The samples were drawn from two sources: the first 160 participants of the ongoing ImmuneRACE study, and 1,000 to 1,500 subjects contributed by 6 global collaborators. Study-wide findings and limitations: Clinical and demographic metadata were provided uncurated, with the amount varying by source and participant.

Points on this clone: The antigen it recognizes is unknown. It has no much larger one-base neighbor in the sample; base qualities were not kept.

The immunoSEQ Assay, a bias-controlled multiplex PCR, was used to amplify TCRbeta CDR3 regions from genomic DNA. The authors' pipeline ran thus. Nucleated cell counts per sample were estimated from amplification of reference gene primers within the assay. Sequence reads were collapsed and filtered to measure the absolute abundance of every unique TCRbeta CDR3 rearrangement. For each sample, productive Simpson clonality was calculated by taking the square root of Simpson's diversity index across productive rearrangements. Entries here come from immuneACCESS through TCRdb and include only in-frame sequences with V and J called. Some clones fail to appear in such tables; in the studies checked, an unresolved V gene covers under half of the shortfall, and the cause of the remainder is unknown. V and J calls plus clone size are reproduced from that table; the DNA served to infer D and trimming. A total of 55,000 to 75,000 clones appear in this sample, 87% of them only once. The ten biggest clones cover approximately 8.3% of the sample.

The collaborating institutions used their own protocols to collect whole blood in K2EDTA tubes. For TCRbeta analysis, collaborator samples were shipped as frozen whole blood, as isolated PBMCs, or as DNA extracted from either sample type. V is clipped by 5 bases and J by 0 bases, and the sequence between their germline boundaries is 12 bases long. CDR1 and CDR2, looked up from the germline V gene, are SGHDT and YYEEEE. The CDR3, from cysteine to phenylalanine, totals 15 residues. CDR3 DNA only is kept here, 45 bases in frame from base 1. The rearrangement combines TRBV5-6 with TRBJ1-3; TRBD1 is possibly the D segment (5 matching bases). The clonotype was recovered from a man aged 50-59 years with active COVID-19. Sequenced sample: peripheral blood. The DNA is as follows: TGTGCCAGCAGACGACAGACAGACTCTGGAAACACCATATATTTT. This codes for CASRRQTDSGNTIYF.